This TCR beta chain is drawn from a study of blood T cell repertoires in COVID-19. Across the whole study: Acute and convalescent COVID-19 specimens originated in the United States, Italy and Spain. PBMCs, B-cell-depleted T cells, or T cells provided the cDNA or gDNA that made up the material.

Per the original data handling: The authors estimated nucleated cell counts from reference gene primer amplification. Some clones are missing from TCRdb's copy, which holds only in-frame ones; the method was immunoSEQ multiplex PCR. Clone size and V and J calls were adopted from that table, with D and trimming inferred from the DNA. Of about 46,000 clones in the sample, around 88% were seen once. This CDR3 comprises 15 residues. Germline V gene data show CDR1 as KGHDR and CDR2 as SFDVKD. J gave up 0 bases and V 6 bases, and 2 bases lay outside the gene matches. The material sequenced was peripheral blood. This chain links TRBV24-1 with TRBJ2-2; 8 bases are a match to TRBD1. The sequence came from a man aged 55 to 69 with acute or convalescent COVID-19. For the CDR3, the DNA is TGTGCCACCAGTCGGGACAGGTCGAACACCGGGGAGCTGTTTTTT. It yields the protein CATSRDRSNTGELFF.